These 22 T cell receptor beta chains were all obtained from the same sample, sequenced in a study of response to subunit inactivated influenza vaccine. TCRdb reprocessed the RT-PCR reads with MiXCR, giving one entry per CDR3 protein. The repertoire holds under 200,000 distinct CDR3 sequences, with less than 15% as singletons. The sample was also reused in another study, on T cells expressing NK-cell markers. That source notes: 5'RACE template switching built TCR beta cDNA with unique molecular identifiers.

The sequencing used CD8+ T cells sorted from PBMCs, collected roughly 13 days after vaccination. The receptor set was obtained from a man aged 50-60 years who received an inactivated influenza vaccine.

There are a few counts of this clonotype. CDR3 coding DNA: TGTGCCAGCAGTTTAGACTCGAACACTGAAGCTTTCTTT. Its translation is CASSLDSNTEAFF. The chain carries TRBV12-3 or TRBV12-4 and TRBJ1-1; the D is unclear. The CDR3 totals 13 residues. V was clipped by 1 base and J by 1 base, with 4 bases between them.

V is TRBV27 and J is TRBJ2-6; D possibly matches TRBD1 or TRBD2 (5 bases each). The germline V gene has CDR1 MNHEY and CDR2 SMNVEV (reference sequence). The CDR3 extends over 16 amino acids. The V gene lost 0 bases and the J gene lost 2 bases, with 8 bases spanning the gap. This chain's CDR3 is CASSLSMGAGANVLTF. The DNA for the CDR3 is TGTGCCAGCAGTTTATCTATGGGGGCTGGGGCCAACGTCCTGACTTTC. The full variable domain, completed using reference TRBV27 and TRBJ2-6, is EAQVTQNPRYLITVTGKKLTVTCSQNMNHEYMSWYRQDPGLGLRQIYYSMNVEVTDKGDVPEGYKVSRKEKRNFPLILESPSPNQTSLYFCASSLSMGAGANVLTFGAGSRLTVL.

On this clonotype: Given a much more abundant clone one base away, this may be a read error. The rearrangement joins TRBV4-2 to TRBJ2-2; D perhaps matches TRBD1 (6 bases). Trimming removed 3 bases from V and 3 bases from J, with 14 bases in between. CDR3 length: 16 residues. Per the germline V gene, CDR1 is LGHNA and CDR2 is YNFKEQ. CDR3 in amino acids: CASSQGRGTHTGELFF. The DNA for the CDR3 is TGTGCCAGCAGCCAGGGCAGGGGCACACACACCGGGGAGCTGTTTTTT.

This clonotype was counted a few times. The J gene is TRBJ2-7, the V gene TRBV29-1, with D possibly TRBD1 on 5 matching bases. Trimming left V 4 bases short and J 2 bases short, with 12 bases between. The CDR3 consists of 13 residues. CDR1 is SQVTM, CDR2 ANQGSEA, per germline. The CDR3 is CSVGVRATYEQYF. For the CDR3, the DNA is TGCAGCGTTGGAGTCAGGGCCACCTACGAGCAGTACTTC.

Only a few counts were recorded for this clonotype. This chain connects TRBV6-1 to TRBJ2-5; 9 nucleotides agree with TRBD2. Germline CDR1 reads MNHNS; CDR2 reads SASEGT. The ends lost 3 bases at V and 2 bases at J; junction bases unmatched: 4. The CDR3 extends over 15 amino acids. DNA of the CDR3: TGTGCCAGCAGTGAGGCGGGAGGGATACAAGAGACCCAGTACTTC. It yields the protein CASSEAGGIQETQYF.

The CDR3 DNA sequence: TGTGCCAGCAGCCGGGACAGGCCCGAAGCTTTCTTT. It encodes CASSRDRPEAFF. The chain employs TRBV7-9 and TRBJ1-1; the match to TRBD1 covers 8 bases. Germline V gene data show CDR1 as SEHNR and CDR2 as FQNEAQ (reference sequence). With 5 bases clipped from V and 8 bases from J, the junction kept 4 bases outside the gene matches. This CDR3 is built from 12 residues.

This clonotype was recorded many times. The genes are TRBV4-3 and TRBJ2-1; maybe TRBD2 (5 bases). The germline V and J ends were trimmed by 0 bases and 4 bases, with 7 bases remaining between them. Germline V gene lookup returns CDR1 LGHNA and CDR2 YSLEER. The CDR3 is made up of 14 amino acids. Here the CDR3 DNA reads TGCGCCAGCAGCCAAGATAGCGTATACAATGAGCAGTTCTTC. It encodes CASSQDSVYNEQFF.

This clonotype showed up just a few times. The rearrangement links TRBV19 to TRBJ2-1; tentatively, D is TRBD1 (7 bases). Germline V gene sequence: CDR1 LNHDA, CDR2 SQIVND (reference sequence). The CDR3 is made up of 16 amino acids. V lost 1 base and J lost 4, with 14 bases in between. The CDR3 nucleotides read TGTGCCAGTAGTATAGGTGGAGGGGGCGTGTACAATGAGCAGTTCTTC. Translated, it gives CASSIGGGGVYNEQFF.

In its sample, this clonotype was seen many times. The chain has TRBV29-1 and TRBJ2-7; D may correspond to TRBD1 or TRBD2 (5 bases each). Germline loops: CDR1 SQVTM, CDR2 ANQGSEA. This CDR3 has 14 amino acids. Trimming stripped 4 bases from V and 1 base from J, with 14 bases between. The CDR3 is CSVVGTLGSYEQYF. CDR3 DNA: TGCAGCGTTGTCGGGACGCTAGGGTCCTACGAGCAGTACTTC.

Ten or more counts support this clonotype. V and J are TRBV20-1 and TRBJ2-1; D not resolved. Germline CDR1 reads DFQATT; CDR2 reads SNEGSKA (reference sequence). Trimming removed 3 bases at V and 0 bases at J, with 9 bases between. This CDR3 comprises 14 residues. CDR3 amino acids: CSASGGNSYNEQFF. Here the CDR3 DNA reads TGCAGTGCTAGCGGCGGAAACTCCTACAATGAGCAGTTCTTC.

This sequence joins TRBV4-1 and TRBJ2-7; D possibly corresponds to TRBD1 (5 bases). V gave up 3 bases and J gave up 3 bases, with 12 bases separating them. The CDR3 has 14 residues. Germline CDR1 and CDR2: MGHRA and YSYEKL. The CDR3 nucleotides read TGCGCCAGCAGCCAGCGAACACAGGACTACGAGCAGTACTTC. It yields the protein CASSQRTQDYEQYF.

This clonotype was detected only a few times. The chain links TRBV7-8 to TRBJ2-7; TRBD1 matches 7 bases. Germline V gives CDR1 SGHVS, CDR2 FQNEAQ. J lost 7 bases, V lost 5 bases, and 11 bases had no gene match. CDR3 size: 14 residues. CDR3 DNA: TGTGCCAGCAGCCCGGAGACAGGGTTGAAGGAGCAGTACTTC. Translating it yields CASSPETGLKEQYF.

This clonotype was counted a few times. CDR3 DNA: TGTGCCAGCAGCCGCTCTGGCACAGATACGCAGTATTTT. Its protein product is CASSRSGTDTQYF. V and J are TRBV7-8 and TRBJ2-3; D call uncertain. Germline V gives CDR1 SGHVS, CDR2 FQNEAQ. This CDR3 comprises 13 residues. Deletions cut 5 bases from V and 1 base from J, with 7 bases between.

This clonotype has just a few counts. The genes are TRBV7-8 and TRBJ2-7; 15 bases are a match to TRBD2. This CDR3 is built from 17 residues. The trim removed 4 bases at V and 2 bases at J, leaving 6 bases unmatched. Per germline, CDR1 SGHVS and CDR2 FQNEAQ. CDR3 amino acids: CASSSGTSGGIAYEQYF. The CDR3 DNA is TGTGCCAGCAGCTCCGGGACTAGCGGGGGGATCGCCTACGAGCAGTACTTC.

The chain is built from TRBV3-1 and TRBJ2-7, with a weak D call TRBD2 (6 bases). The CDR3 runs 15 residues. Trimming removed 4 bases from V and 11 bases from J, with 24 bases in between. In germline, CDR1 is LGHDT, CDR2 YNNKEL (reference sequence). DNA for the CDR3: TGTGCCAGCAGCCCAACAATTGCTAGCGCAAGATTGGAGTACTTC. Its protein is CASSPTIASARLEYF.

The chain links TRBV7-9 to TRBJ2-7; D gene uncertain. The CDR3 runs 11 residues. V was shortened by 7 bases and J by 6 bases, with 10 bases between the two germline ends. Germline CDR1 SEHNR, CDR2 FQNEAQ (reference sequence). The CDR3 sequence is CASTSLFEQYF. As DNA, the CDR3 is TGTGCCAGCACCAGTCTATTCGAGCAGTACTTC. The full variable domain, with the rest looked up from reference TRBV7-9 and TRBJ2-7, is DTGVSQNPRHKITKRGQNVTFRCDPISEHNRLYWYRQTLGQGPEFLTYFQNEAQLEKSRLLSDRFSAERPKGSFSTLEIQRTEQGDSAMYLCASTSLFEQYFGPGTRLTVT.

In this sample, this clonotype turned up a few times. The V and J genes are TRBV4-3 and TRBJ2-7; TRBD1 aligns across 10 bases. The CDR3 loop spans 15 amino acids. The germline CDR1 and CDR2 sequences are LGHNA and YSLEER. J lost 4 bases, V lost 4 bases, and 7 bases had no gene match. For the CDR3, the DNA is TGCGCCAGCAGCCCCGGGACAGGGGTTTTGTACGAGCAGTACTTC. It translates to CASSPGTGVLYEQYF.

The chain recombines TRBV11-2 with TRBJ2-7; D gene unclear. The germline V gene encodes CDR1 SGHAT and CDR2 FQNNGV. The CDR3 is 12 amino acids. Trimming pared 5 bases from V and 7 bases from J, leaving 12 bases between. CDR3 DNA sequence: TGTGCCAGCAGCCTTGTGGTCTGGGAGCAGTACTTC. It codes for CASSLVVWEQYF.

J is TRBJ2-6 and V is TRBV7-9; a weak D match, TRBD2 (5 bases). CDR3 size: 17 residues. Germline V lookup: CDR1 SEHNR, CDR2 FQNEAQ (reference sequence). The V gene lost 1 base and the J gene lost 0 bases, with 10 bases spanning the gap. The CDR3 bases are TGTGCCAGCAGCTTAGGGAGCGGAATCTCTGGGGCCAACGTCCTGACTTTC. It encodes CASSLGSGISGANVLTF.

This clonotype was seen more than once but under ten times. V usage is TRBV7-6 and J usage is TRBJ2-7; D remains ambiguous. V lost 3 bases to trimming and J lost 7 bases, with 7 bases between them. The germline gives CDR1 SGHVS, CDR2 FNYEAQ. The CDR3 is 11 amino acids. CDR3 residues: CASSFGREQYF. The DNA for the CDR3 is TGTGCCAGCAGCTTCGGACGGGAGCAGTACTTC. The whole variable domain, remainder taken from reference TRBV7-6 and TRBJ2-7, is GAGVSQSPRYKVTKRGQDVALRCDPISGHVSLYWYRQALGQGPEFLTYFNYEAQQDKSGLPNDRFSAERPEGSISTLTIQRTEQRDSAMYRCASSFGREQYFGPGTRLTVT.

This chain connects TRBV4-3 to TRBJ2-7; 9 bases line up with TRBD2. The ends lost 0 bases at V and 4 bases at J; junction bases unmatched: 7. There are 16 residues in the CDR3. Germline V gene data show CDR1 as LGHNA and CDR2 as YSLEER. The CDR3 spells CASSQDRPSGMYEQYF. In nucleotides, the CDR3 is TGCGCCAGCAGCCAAGATCGTCCTAGCGGGATGTACGAGCAGTACTTC.

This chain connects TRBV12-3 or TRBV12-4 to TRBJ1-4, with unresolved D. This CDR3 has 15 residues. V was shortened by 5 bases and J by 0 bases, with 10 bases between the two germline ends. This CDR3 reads CASSTDTATNEKLFF. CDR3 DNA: TGTGCCAGCAGTACAGACACTGCAACTAATGAAAAACTGTTTTTT.